Following are 23 T cell receptor beta chains from one sample sequenced in a study of shared clonotypes between healthy human individuals. Only CD45RO-negative cells positively selected for CCR7 counted as naive CD8 cells, so terminally differentiated effector memory CD45RA+ cells were excluded. Clones were sequenced by immunoSEQ multiplex PCR, and TCRdb holds only the in-frame ones, with some missing. The table includes under 2,000,000 clones, approximately 94% detected once. Sample: naive CD8+ T cells sorted from blood. These TCRs come from a man aged 18 to 29 in good health.

The V call is TRBV4-1, the J call TRBJ2-5, with D hard to call. The CDR3 has 13 residues. The germline V gene encodes CDR1 MGHRA and CDR2 YSYEKL. The V and J ends lost 4 bases and 6 bases respectively, with 12 bases between them. The CDR3 region has the DNA TGCGCCAGCAGCCTTAGTAGCTCACAGACCCAGTACTTC. Translating gives CASSLSSSQTQYF.

The genes are TRBV7-2 and TRBJ2-3; D gene uncertain. The length of the CDR3 is 14 residues. Germline assignment: CDR1 SGHTA and CDR2 FQGNSA. V lost 1 base and J lost 6, with 11 bases in between. CDR3 nucleotides: TGTGCCAGCAGCTTAGTATACCGGTCGGATACGCAGTATTTT. It encodes CASSLVYRSDTQYF.

The chain is built from TRBV4-3 and TRBJ1-2, with 12 bases matching TRBD1. CDR1 LGHNA and CDR2 YSLEER come from the germline V gene. V was pared by 4 bases and J by 6 bases, with 12 bases of the junction left unmatched. The CDR3 spans 17 residues. The CDR3 DNA follows: TGCGCCAGCAGCCGGAATCAGGGACAGGGGGCGTATGATGGCTACACCTTC. Protein product: CASSRNQGQGAYDGYTF.

J is TRBJ1-3 and V is TRBV2, with D perhaps TRBD1 (5 bases). V gave up 4 bases and J gave up 1 base, with 8 bases separating them. The CDR3 has 14 amino acids. Looked up from germline, CDR1 is SNHLY and CDR2 is FYNNEI. CDR3 residues: CASSAGGSGNTIYF. The CDR3 DNA reads as TGTGCCAGCAGTGCCGGGGGATCTGGAAACACCATATATTTT.

The CDR3 region has the DNA TGTGCCAGCAGCCAGGACACTCTTTGGGCCGAAGTCTATGAGCAGTTCTTC. Its protein is CASSQDTLWAEVYEQFF. The V and J genes are TRBV28 and TRBJ2-1; a possible D gene is TRBD1 (5 bases). This CDR3 is built from 17 residues. Trimming stripped 6 bases from V and 8 bases from J, with 26 bases between. Germline values: CDR1 MDHEN, CDR2 SYDVKM.

The rearrangement joins TRBV19 to TRBJ1-3; the D is unclear. Trimming shortened V by 5 bases and J by 3 bases, and 14 bases separated the two germline ends. The germline gives CDR1 LNHDA, CDR2 SQIVND (reference sequence). The CDR3 length is 15 residues. The CDR3 is CASSPDAEDGNTIYF. In DNA, the CDR3 is TGTGCCAGTAGTCCCGATGCCGAGGATGGAAACACCATATATTTT.

The chain is built from TRBV5-1 and TRBJ2-2; no firm D call. The V gene's germline CDR1 is SGHRS and CDR2 YFSETQ. The CDR3 has 15 residues. Trimming stripped 6 bases from V and 0 bases from J, with 12 bases between. The CDR3 here is CASTFSGSNTGELFF. The CDR3 coding sequence is TGCGCCAGCACCTTTTCAGGTTCGAACACCGGGGAGCTGTTTTTT.

This chain connects TRBV7-9 to TRBJ2-1; a weak D match, TRBD1 (6 bases). V lost 5 bases and J 5 bases, leaving 10 bases between the germline ends. This CDR3 contains 13 residues. The germline gives CDR1 SEHNR, CDR2 FQNEAQ (reference sequence). CDR3: CASSPRDNNEQFF. The CDR3 DNA is TGTGCCAGCAGCCCCAGGGACAACAATGAGCAGTTCTTC.

The rearrangement uses TRBV5-1 and TRBJ2-7, with D maybe TRBD1 (7 bases). The CDR3 is made up of 14 amino acids. The V end was cut by 2 bases, the J end by 3 bases, with 12 bases between. From germline, CDR1 is SGHRS and CDR2 YFSETQ. CDR3 loop: CASSLEQGGYEQYF. The CDR3 DNA sequence: TGCGCCAGCAGCTTAGAGCAGGGGGGCTACGAGCAGTACTTC.

CDR3 DNA sequence: TGTGCCAGCAGCTTAAACCTCCTAGCGGCCTCCTACAATGAGCAGTTCTTC. As protein: CASSLNLLAASYNEQFF. The V gene is TRBV13, the J gene TRBJ2-1; 7 nucleotides match TRBD2. After removal of 2 bases from V and 0 bases from J, the junction contained 7 bases not matched to a gene. The CDR3 length is 17 residues. Germline CDR1 PRHDT, CDR2 FYEKMQ (reference sequence).

The rearrangement links TRBV19 to TRBJ2-1, with TRBD2 matching over 10 bases. CDR1 and CDR2 from the germline V gene are LNHDA and SQIVND (reference sequence). The CDR3 has 14 residues. The V and J ends lost 5 bases and 7 bases, in that order; junction bases with no gene match: 5. CDR3 amino acids: CASSSIAGGNEQFF. Written as DNA, the CDR3 is TGTGCCAGTAGTTCAATAGCGGGAGGAAATGAGCAGTTCTTC.

This chain uses TRBV7-6 with TRBJ2-7; tentatively, D is TRBD1 (6 bases). The CDR3 totals 14 residues. CDR1 SGHVS and CDR2 FNYEAQ come from the germline V gene. The V end was cut by 1 base, the J end by 6 bases, with 13 bases between. This CDR3 reads CASSLGTATAEQYF. CDR3 sequence (DNA): TGTGCCAGCAGCTTAGGGACAGCCACCGCCGAGCAGTACTTC.

This chain joins TRBV11-2 and TRBJ2-6; D gene ambiguous. CDR1 and CDR2 from the germline V gene are SGHAT and FQNNGV. The CDR3 loop spans 13 amino acids. Trimming pared 10 bases from V and 1 base from J, leaving 8 bases between. CDR3 region: CATLKSGANVLTF. In DNA form, the CDR3 reads TGTGCCACCTTAAAATCTGGGGCCAACGTCCTGACTTTC.

This clone was seen a single time. V is TRBV5-1 and J is TRBJ2-7; 10 bases are a match to TRBD2. CDR1 and CDR2 (germline): SGHRS, YFSETQ. The CDR3 totals 15 residues. With V trimmed by 4 bases and J by 5 bases, 9 bases remained unmatched. The DNA of the CDR3 is TGCGCCAGCAGCGCCAAAGCGGGGGGGCCGGACGAGCAGTACTTC. Translated, it gives CASSAKAGGPDEQYF.

The V gene is TRBV6-1, the J gene TRBJ1-4; D remains ambiguous. V was cut by 7 bases and J by 0 bases, with 12 bases left in between. The CDR3 is 15 amino acids. The germline V gene has CDR1 MNHNS and CDR2 SASEGT. This chain's CDR3 is CASTGMTATNEKLFF. The CDR3 bases are TGTGCCAGCACCGGAATGACGGCAACTAATGAAAAACTGTTTTTT.

The chain couples TRBV19 to TRBJ1-4, with no clear D. In germline, CDR1 is LNHDA, CDR2 SQIVND (reference sequence). The CDR3 length is 11 residues. V gave up 6 bases and J gave up 4 bases, with 3 bases separating them. The CDR3 nucleotides read TGTGCCAGTAGCTTTAATGAAAAACTGTTTTTT. Its translation: CASSFNEKLFF.

The chain couples TRBV2 to TRBJ2-7; TRBD1 is a possible D gene (5 bases). The germline gives CDR1 SNHLY, CDR2 FYNNEI. The CDR3 is made up of 14 amino acids. Trimming took off 4 bases at V and 5 bases at J, with 15 bases between the two ends. The DNA for the CDR3 is TGTGCCAGCAGTGCAACCGAACAGGTAAACGAGCAGTACTTC. Its protein is CASSATEQVNEQYF. The full variable domain, completed using reference TRBV2 and TRBJ2-7, is EPEVTQTPSHQVTQMGQEVILRCVPISNHLYFYWYRQILGQKVEFLVSFYNNEISEKSEIFDDQFSVERPDGSNFTLKIRSTKLEDSAMYFCASSATEQVNEQYFGPGTRLTVT.

The chain carries TRBV6-1 and TRBJ1-1; unclear D gene. Germline CDR1 and CDR2: MNHNS and SASEGT. CDR3 length: 12 amino acids. Trimming took 6 bases from V and 6 from J, leaving 11 bases between them. The CDR3 is CASRRSAPEAFF. CDR3 DNA sequence: TGTGCCAGCAGGAGGTCCGCGCCTGAAGCTTTCTTT.

CDR3 amino acids: CASSFRVAGELFF. The CDR3 nucleotides read TGCGCCAGCAGCTTTAGGGTCGCCGGGGAGCTGTTTTTT. The gene calls are TRBV5-1 and TRBJ2-2; no reliable D call. Germline V gives CDR1 SGHRS, CDR2 YFSETQ. V was cut by 2 bases and J by 6 bases, with 8 bases left in between. This CDR3 spans 13 amino acids.

This rearrangement joins TRBV7-9 to TRBJ2-3, with TRBD2 matching 14 bases. Germline V gene sequence: CDR1 SEHNR, CDR2 FQNEAQ (reference sequence). V lost 3 bases to trimming and J lost 11 bases; unmatched junction nucleotides: 16. This CDR3 is 18 amino acids long. The CDR3 DNA sequence: TGTGCCAGCAGCTTGCCTCGAACCGGGACTAGCGGGGGCTCAGGGCAGTATTTT. Protein sequence: CASSLPRTGTSGGSGQYF.

This chain uses TRBV4-1 with TRBJ1-2; D perhaps matches TRBD1 (5 bases). The germline CDR1 and CDR2 sequences are MGHRA and YSYEKL. CDR3 length equals 16 residues. V lost 1 base and J 4 bases, leaving 16 bases between the germline ends. Written as DNA, the CDR3 is TGCGCCAGCAGCCAAGGGGAGGGGCCCCAGACCTATGGCTACACCTTC. Encoded protein: CASSQGEGPQTYGYTF.

This rearrangement joins TRBV2 to TRBJ2-1; the D gene is possibly TRBD1 (7 bases). There are 15 residues in the CDR3. V lost 2 bases, J lost 6 bases, and 14 bases lay in between. Germline CDR1 SNHLY, CDR2 FYNNEI. CDR3 amino acids: CASSERGDSANEQFF. DNA of the CDR3: TGTGCCAGCAGTGAAAGGGGGGACAGTGCCAATGAGCAGTTCTTC.

The chain recombines TRBV15 with TRBJ2-2, with 9 nucleotides matching TRBD1. Trimming removed 4 bases from V and 7 bases from J; junction bases left unmatched: 7. Germline V gives CDR1 LNHNV, CDR2 YYDKDF (reference sequence). The CDR3 loop spans 15 amino acids. The CDR3 DNA reads TGTGCCACCAGCATTGGACAGGGGTTTGGCGGGGAGCTGTTTTTT. It is translated as CATSIGQGFGGELFF.